What follows is one T cell receptor beta chain and its context. The sequencing template was cDNA reverse transcribed from extracted RNA. The data were produced by immunoSEQ multiplex PCR, yet TCRdb's version contains in-frame clones alone and is incomplete. The table records about 180,000 clones, 58% of them present only once. This CDR3 is 15 amino acids long. These data belong to a study of CD8+ T cells in alopecia areata. This sample's treatment: oral pan-JAK inhibitor, 5-10 mg twice daily. V gene TRBV1 combines with J gene TRBJ2-3; the tabulated D call, TRBD2, remains unverified against the DNA. TRBV1 constitutes a pseudogene. The material sequenced was CD4+ T cells sorted from blood, taken at approximately week 60, from a patient treated with tofacitinib. The sequence derives from a human donor with alopecia areata. In DNA form, the CDR3 reads TGCACCAGCAGCCGTGGACTGGCAAGCACAGATACGCAGTATTTT. This translates into CTSSRGLASTDTQYF.